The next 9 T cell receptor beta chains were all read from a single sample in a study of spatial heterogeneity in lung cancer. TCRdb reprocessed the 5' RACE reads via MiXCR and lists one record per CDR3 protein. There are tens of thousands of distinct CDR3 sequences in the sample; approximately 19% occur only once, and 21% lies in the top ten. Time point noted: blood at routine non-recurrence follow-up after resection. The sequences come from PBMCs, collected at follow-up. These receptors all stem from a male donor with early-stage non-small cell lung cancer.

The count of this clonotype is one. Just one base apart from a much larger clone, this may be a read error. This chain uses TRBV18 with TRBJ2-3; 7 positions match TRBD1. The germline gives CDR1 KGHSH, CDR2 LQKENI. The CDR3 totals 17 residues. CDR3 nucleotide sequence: TGTGCCAGCCCACCACCGGACAGGAGTCTACGGGCTCCTACGCAGTATTTT. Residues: CASPPPDRSLRAPTQYF.

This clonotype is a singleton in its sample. For the CDR3, the DNA is TGCGCCAGCAGCGAGGCGACAGGGCCAACCGGGGAGCTGTTTTTT. It is translated as CASSEATGPTGELFF. This sequence joins TRBV5-1 and TRBJ2-2, with 7 bases matching TRBD1. Germline values: CDR1 SGHRS, CDR2 YFSETQ. The CDR3 is 15 amino acids. J was trimmed by 5 bases and V by 4 bases; bases with no gene match: 8.

CDR3 amino acids: CATSDFGEQYF. The CDR3 nucleotides read TGTGCCACCAGTGATTTTGGCGAGCAGTACTTC. The rearrangement uses TRBV24-1 and TRBJ2-7, with D uncertain. CDR1 is KGHDR, CDR2 SFDVKD, per germline. Trimming removed 1 base at V and 6 bases at J, with 3 bases between. This CDR3 region has 11 residues.

CDR3 amino acids: CASSLAGLADTQYF. In nucleotides, the CDR3 is TGTGCCAGCAGCTTGGCCGGACTAGCTGATACGCAGTATTTT. V usage is TRBV7-2 and J usage is TRBJ2-3; TRBD2 agrees at 8 bases. The CDR3 is made up of 14 amino acids. Trimming removed 3 bases from V and 6 bases from J; junction bases left unmatched: 5. CDR1 and CDR2 from the germline V gene are SGHTA and FQGNSA.

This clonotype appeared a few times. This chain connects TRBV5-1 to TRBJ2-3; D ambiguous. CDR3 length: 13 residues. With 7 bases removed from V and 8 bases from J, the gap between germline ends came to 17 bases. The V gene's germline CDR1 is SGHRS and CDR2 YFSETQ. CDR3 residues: CASAPAVDVTQYF. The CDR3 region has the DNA TGCGCCAGCGCCCCAGCTGTAGACGTTACGCAGTATTTT.

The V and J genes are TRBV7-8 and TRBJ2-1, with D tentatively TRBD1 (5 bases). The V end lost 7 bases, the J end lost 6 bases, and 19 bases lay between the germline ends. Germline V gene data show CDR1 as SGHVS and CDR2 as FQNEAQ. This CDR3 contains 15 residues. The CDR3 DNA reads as TGTGCCAGCACCGACCCCCTTAGGGGCGCCAATGAGCAGTTCTTC. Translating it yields CASTDPLRGANEQFF.

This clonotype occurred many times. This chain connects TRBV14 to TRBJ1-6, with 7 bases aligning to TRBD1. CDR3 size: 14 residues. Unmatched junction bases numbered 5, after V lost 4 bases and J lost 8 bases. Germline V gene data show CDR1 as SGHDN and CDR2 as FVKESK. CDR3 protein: CASSPDRRYSPLHF. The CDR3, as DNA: TGTGCCAGCAGCCCGGACAGGCGATATTCACCCCTCCACTTT.

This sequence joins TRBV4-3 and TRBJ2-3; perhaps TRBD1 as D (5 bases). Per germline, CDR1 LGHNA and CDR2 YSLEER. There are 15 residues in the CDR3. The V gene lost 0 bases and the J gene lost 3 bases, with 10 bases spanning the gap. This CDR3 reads CASSQDPGNTDTQYF. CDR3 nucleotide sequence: TGCGCCAGCAGCCAAGACCCAGGGAATACAGATACGCAGTATTTT.

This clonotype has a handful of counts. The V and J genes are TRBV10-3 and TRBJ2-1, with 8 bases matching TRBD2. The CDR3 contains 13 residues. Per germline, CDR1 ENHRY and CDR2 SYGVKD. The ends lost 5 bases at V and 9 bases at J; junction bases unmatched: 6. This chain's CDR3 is CAISSGSLSEQFF. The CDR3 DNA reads TGTGCCATCAGTAGCGGGAGCTTGAGTGAGCAGTTCTTC.